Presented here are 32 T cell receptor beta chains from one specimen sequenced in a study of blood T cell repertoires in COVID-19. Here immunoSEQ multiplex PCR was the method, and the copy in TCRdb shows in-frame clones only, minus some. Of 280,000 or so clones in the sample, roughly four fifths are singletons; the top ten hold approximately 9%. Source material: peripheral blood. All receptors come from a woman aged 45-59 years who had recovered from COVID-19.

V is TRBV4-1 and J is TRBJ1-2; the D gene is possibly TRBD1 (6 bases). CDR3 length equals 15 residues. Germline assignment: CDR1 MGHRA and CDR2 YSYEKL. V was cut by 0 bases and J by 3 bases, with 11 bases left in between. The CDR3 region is CASSQERGSDYGYTF. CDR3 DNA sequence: TGCGCCAGCAGCCAAGAAAGGGGGAGCGACTATGGCTACACCTTC.

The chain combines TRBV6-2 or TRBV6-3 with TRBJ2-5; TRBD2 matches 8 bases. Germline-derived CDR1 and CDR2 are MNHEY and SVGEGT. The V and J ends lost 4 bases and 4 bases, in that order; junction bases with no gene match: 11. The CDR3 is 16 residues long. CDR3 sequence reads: CASSFGGAGVGETQYF. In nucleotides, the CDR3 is TGTGCCAGCAGTTTCGGGGGGGCCGGAGTCGGAGAGACCCAGTACTTC.

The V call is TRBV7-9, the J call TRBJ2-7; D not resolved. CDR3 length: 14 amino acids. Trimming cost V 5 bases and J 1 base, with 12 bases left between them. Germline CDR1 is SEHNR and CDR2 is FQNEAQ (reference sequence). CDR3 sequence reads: CASSPPQASYEQYF. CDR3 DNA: TGTGCCAGCAGCCCCCCCCAGGCGTCCTACGAGCAGTACTTC.

This CDR3 reads CASSLGRQDLNTEAFF. CDR3 in DNA: TGTGCCAGCAGCTTAGGGCGACAGGACCTGAACACTGAAGCTTTCTTT. The chain uses TRBV7-7 and TRBJ1-1; maybe TRBD1 (6 bases). This CDR3 contains 16 residues. Germline V gene sequence: CDR1 SSHAT, CDR2 FNYEAQ (reference sequence). Trimming shortened V by 1 base and J by 0 bases, and 12 bases separated the two germline ends. Complete variable domain (other parts from reference TRBV7-7 and TRBJ1-1): GAGVSQSPRYKVTKRGQDVTLRCDPISSHATLYWYQQALGQGPEFLTYFNYEAQPDKSGLPSDRFSAERPEGSISTLTIQRTEQRDSAMYRCASSLGRQDLNTEAFFGQGTRLTVV.

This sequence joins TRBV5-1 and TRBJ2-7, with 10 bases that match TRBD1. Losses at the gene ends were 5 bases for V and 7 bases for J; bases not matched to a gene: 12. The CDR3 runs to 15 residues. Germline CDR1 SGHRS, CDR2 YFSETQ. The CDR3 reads CASSRSGTGVREQYF. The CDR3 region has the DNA TGCGCCAGCAGTCGGTCCGGGACAGGGGTCCGAGAGCAGTACTTC.

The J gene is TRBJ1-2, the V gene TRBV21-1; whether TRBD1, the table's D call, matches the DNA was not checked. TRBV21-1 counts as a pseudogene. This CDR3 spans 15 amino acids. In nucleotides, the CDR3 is TGTGCCAGCCCCCCGGACAGGGACCGGGCCTATGGCTACACCTTC. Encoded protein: CASPPDRDRAYGYTF.

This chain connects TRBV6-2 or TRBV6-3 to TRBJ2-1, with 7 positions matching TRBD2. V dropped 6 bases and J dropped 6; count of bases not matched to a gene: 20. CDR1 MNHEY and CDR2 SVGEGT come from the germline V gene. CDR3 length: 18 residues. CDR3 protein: CASSLYPPSGISANEQFF. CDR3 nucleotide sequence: TGTGCCAGCAGCCTTTATCCCCCGAGCGGGATTTCTGCCAATGAGCAGTTCTTC.

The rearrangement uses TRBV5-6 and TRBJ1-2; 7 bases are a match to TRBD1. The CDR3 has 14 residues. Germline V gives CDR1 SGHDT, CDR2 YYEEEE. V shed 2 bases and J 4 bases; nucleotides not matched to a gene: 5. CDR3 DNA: TGTGCCAGCAGCTTTGGGACAGCCCGCTATGGCTACACCTTC. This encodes CASSFGTARYGYTF. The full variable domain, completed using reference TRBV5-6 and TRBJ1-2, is DAGVTQSPTHLIKTRGQQVTLRCSPKSGHDTVSWYQQALGQGPQFIFQYYEEEERQRGNFPDRFSGHQFPNYSSELNVNALLLGDSALYLCASSFGTARYGYTFGSGTRLTVV.

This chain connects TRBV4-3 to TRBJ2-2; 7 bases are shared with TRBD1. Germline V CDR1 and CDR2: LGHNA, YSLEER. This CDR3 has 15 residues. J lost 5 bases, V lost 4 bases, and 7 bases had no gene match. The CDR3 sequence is CASSPTGSRTGELFF. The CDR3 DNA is TGCGCCAGCAGCCCGACAGGGTCGAGGACCGGGGAGCTGTTTTTT.

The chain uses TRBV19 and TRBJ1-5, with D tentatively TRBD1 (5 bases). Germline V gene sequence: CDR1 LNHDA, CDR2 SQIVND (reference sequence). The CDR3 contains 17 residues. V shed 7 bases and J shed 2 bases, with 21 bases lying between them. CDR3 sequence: CASIPRVGGGGNQPQHF. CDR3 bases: TGTGCCAGTATCCCGCGTGTCGGGGGAGGGGGCAATCAGCCCCAGCATTTT.

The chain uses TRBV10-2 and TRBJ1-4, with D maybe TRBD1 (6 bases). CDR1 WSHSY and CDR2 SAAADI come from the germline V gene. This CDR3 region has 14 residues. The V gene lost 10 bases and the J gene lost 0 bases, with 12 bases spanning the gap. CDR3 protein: CATAGAPTNEKLFF. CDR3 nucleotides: TGCGCCACCGCGGGGGCACCAACTAATGAAAAACTGTTTTTT.

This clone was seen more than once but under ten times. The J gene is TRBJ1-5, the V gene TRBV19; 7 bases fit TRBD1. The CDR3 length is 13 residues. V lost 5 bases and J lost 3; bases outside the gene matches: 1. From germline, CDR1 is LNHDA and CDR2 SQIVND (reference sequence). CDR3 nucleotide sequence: TGTGCCAGTAGTGGGACAGACAATCAGCCCCAGCATTTT. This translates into CASSGTDNQPQHF.

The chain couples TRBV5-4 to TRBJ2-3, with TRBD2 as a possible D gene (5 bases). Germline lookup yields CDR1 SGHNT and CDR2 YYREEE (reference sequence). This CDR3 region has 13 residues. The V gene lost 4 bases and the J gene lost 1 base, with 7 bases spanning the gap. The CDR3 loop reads CASSLGGTDTQYF. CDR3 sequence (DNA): TGTGCCAGCAGCCTCGGGGGCACAGATACGCAGTATTTT.

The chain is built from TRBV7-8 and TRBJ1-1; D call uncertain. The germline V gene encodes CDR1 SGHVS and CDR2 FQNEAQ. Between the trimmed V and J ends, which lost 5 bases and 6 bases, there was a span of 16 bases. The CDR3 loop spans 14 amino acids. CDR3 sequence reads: CASSLGGGIPEAFF. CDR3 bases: TGTGCCAGCAGCCTGGGAGGAGGGATACCTGAAGCTTTCTTT.

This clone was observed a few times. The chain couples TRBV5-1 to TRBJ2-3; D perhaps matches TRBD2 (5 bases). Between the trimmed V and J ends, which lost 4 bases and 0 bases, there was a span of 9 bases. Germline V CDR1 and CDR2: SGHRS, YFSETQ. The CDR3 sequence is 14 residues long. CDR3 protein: CASSGSASTDTQYF. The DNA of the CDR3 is TGCGCCAGCAGCGGGAGCGCTAGCACAGATACGCAGTATTTT.

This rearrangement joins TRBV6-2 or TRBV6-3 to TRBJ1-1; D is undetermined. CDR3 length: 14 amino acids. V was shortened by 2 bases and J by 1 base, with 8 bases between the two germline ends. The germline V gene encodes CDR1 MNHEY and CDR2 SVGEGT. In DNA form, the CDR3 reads TGTGCCAGCAGTTACGGCCCACCGAACACTGAAGCTTTCTTT. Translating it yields CASSYGPPNTEAFF.

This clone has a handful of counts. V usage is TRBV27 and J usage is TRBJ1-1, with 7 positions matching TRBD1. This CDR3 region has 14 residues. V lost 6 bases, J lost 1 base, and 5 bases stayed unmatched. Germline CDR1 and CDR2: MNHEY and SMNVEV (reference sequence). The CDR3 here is CASSPTGPNTEAFF. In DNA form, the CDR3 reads TGTGCCAGCAGCCCGACAGGGCCGAACACTGAAGCTTTCTTT.

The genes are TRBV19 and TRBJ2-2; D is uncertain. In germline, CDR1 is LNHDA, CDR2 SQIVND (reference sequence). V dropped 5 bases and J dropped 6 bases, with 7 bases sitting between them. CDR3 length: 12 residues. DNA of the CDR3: TGTGCCAGTAGTTTAGCTCCCGGGGAGCTGTTTTTT. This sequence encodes CASSLAPGELFF.

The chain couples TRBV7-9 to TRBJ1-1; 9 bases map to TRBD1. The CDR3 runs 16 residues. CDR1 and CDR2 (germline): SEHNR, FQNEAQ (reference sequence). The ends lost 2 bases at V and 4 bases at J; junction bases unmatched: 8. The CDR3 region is CASSLKVRTGVTEAFF. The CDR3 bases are TGTGCCAGCAGCTTAAAGGTCAGGACAGGGGTCACTGAAGCTTTCTTT. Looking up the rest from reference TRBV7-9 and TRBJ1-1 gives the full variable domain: DTGVSQNPRHKITKRGQNVTFRCDPISEHNRLYWYRQTLGQGPEFLTYFQNEAQLEKSRLLSDRFSAERPKGSFSTLEIQRTEQGDSAMYLCASSLKVRTGVTEAFFGQGTRLTVV.

CDR3 amino acids: CASSFNPDSFLGFHIQYF. CDR3 DNA sequence: TGTGCCAGTAGTTTCAACCCAGACAGTTTTTTGGGTTTTCATATTCAGTACTTC. The chain uses TRBV19 and TRBJ2-4; D might be TRBD1 (5 bases). The germline V gene has CDR1 LNHDA and CDR2 SQIVND (reference sequence). Between the trimmed V and J ends, which lost 5 bases and 10 bases, there was a span of 30 bases. The CDR3 consists of 18 residues.

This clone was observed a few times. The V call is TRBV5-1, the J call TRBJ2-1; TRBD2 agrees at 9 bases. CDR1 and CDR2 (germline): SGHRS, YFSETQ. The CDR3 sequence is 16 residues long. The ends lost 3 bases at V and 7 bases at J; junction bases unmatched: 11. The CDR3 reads CASSSGVAGVANEQFF. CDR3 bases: TGCGCCAGCAGCTCTGGGGTAGCGGGAGTTGCAAATGAGCAGTTCTTC.

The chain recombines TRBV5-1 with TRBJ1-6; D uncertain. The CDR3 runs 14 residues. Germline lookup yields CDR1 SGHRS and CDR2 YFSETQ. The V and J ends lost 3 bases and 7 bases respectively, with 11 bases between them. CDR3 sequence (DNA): TGCGCCAGCAGCTCTAACCTAGAGAATTCACCCCTCCACTTT. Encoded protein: CASSSNLENSPLHF. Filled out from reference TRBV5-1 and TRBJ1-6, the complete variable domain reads KAGVTQTPRYLIKTRGQQVTLSCSPISGHRSVSWYQQTPGQGLQFLFEYFSETQRNKGNFPGRFSGRQFSNSRSEMNVSTLELGDSALYLCASSSNLENSPLHFGNGTRLTVT.

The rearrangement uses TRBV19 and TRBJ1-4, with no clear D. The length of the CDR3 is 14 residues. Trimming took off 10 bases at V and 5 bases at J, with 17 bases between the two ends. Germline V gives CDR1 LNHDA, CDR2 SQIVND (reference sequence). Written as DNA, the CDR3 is TGTGCCACCGTACAGCCTGGATCAAATGAAAAACTGTTTTTT. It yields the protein CATVQPGSNEKLFF.

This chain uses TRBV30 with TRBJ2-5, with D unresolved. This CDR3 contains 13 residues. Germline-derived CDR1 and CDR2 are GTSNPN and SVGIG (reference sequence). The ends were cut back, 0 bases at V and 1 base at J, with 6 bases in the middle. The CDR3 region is CAWSVLSQETQYF. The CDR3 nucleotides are TGTGCCTGGAGTGTACTTAGCCAAGAGACCCAGTACTTC.

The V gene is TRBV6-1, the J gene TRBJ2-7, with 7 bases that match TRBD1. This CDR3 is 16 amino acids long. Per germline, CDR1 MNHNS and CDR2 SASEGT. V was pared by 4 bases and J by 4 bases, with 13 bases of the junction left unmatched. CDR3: CASSVGEGAPQYEQYF. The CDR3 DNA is TGTGCCAGCAGTGTAGGCGAGGGGGCCCCCCAGTACGAGCAGTACTTC.

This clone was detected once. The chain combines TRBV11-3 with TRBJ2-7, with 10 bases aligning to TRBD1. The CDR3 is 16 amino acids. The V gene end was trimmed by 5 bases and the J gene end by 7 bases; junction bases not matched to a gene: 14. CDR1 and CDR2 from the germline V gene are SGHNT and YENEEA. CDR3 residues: CASSEGTGALWGEQYF. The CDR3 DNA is TGTGCCAGCAGCGAAGGGACAGGGGCCCTCTGGGGAGAGCAGTACTTC. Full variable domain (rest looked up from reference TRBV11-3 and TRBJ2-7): EAGVVQSPRYKIIEKKQPVAFWCNPISGHNTLYWYLQNLGQGPELLIRYENEEAVDDSQLPKDRFSAERLKGVDSTLKIQPAELGDSAVYLCASSEGTGALWGEQYFGPGTRLTVT.

CDR3 DNA: TGTGCCAGCAAGGGACAGGGGGTGAACACTGAAGCTTTCTTT. Residues: CASKGQGVNTEAFF. J is TRBJ1-1 and V is TRBV2; the match to TRBD1 covers 11 bases. The CDR3 consists of 14 residues. The V segment lost 7 bases and the J segment 0 bases; nucleotides outside the gene matches: 1. Germline-derived CDR1 and CDR2 are SNHLY and FYNNEI.

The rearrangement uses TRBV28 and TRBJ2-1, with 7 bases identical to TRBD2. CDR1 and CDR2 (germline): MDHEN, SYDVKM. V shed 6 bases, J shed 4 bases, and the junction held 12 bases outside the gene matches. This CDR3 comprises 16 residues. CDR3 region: CASRDLPSGHYNEQFF. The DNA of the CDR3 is TGTGCCAGCAGAGACCTCCCTAGCGGACATTACAATGAGCAGTTCTTC.

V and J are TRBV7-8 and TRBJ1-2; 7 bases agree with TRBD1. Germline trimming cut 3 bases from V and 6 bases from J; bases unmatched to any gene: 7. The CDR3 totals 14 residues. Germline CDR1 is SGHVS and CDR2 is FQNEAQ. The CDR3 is CASSFQQGKDGYTF. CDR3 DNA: TGTGCCAGCAGCTTCCAACAGGGGAAGGATGGCTACACCTTC.

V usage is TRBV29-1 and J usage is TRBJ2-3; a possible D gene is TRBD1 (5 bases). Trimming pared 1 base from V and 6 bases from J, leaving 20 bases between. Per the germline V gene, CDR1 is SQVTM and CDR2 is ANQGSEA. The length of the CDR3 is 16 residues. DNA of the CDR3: TGCAGCGTTGAAGTGGTCGCAGGGCACTCGTCGGATACGCAGTATTTT. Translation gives CSVEVVAGHSSDTQYF.

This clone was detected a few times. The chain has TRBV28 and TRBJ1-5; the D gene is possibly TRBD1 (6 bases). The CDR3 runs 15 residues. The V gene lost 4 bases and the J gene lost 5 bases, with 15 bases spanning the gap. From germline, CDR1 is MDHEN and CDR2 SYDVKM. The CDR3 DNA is TGTGCCAGCAGTTCGGAACAGGGATCCCATCAGCCCCAGCATTTT. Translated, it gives CASSSEQGSHQPQHF.

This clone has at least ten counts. The chain's CDR3 is CASSPDSRGYGYTF. The CDR3 DNA reads TGTGCCAGCAGCCCTGACAGCCGCGGCTATGGCTACACCTTC. V is TRBV4-2 and J is TRBJ1-2; D may be TRBD1 (5 bases). The CDR3 runs to 14 residues. Germline loops: CDR1 LGHNA, CDR2 YNFKEQ. V gave up 4 bases and J gave up 4 bases, with 13 bases separating them.